Listed below are T cell receptor beta chains from one sample, sequenced in a study of identical twins. Each CDR3 protein is one row after TCRdb ran MiXCR on the 5' RACE reads. The repertoire consists of around 250,000 distinct CDR3 sequences, with roughly 12% occurring once and the leading ten covering about 4%. The same data also contributed to another study, on yellow fever vaccine responses in identical twins.

The sample comprised memory (CD45RO+) T cells sorted from blood. The source of these receptors is a woman between 18 and 29 years old in good health. The CDR3 runs from the conserved cysteine through the conserved F or W. The D gene is left open where the match is weak. Clone size, where shown, is once, few, many, or a class for clones that have expanded.

j_call cdr3_length v_call clone_size d_call cdr3_nt cdr3_aa
TRBJ2-7 15 TRBV4-2 many . TGTGCCAGCAGCCAAGATTACGGACATGCCTACGAGCAGTACTTC CASSQDYGHAYEQYF
TRBJ2-6 15 TRBV15 few . TGTGCCACCAGCTCCCTCAGGGCCGGGGCCAACGTCCTGACTTTC CATSSLRAGANVLTF
TRBJ2-1 11 TRBV20-1 few TRBD2 TGCCGATGGACTAGCGGGGTGCTGCAGTTCTTC CRWTSGVLQFF
TRBJ2-3 13 TRBV27 few . TGTGCCAGCCGGGACATAAGCACAGATACGCAGTATTTT CASRDISTDTQYF
TRBJ2-5 13 TRBV5-6 . . TGTGCCAGCAGCTGGGGGACGGTCGAGACCCAGTACTTC CASSWGTVETQYF
TRBJ2-1 16 TRBV27 . TRBD2 TGTGCCAGCAGTTTGGGACTAGCGAGCTCCTACAATGAGCAGTTCTTC CASSLGLASSYNEQFF
TRBJ2-1 17 TRBV4-3 many TRBD2 TGCGCCAGCAGCCAAGATTACGCTAGCGGTTCATACAATGAGCAGTTCTTC CASSQDYASGSYNEQFF
TRBJ1-5 14 TRBV11-2 . . TGTGCCAGCAGCTTTAGCCAGGGCAATCAGCCCCAGCATTTT CASSFSQGNQPQHF
TRBJ1-2 11 TRBV3-1 many . TGTGCCAGCAGCCAAGACAGGGCCGAGACCTTC CASSQDRAETF
TRBJ2-7 13 TRBV5-1 many . TGCGCCAGCAGCTTCGGGGAAATCGGCGAGCAGTACTTC CASSFGEIGEQYF
TRBJ2-1 20 TRBV3-1 . TRBD2 TGTGCCAGCAGCCTAGGGGTACAGGCCCAGCGGGAGGGCCTAGGCAATGAGCAGTTCTTC CASSLGVQAQREGLGNEQFF
TRBJ1-1 14 TRBV3-1 many . TGTGCCAGCAGCCAAGATCTTATGAAGACTGAAGCTTTCTTT CASSQDLMKTEAFF
TRBJ2-5 14 TRBV11-2 many . TGTGCCAGCAGTAATGAGAGAAACAAAGAGACCCAGTACTTC CASSNERNKETQYF
TRBJ2-7 13 TRBV28 . . TGTGCCAGCAGTTTGGGGGTGAGATACGAGCAGTACTTC CASSLGVRYEQYF
TRBJ2-7 14 TRBV20-1 few . TGCAGTGCTGTAGGACTAAACCTACCCTACGAGCAGTACTTC CSAVGLNLPYEQYF
TRBJ1-3 16 TRBV3-1 . . TGTGCCAGCAGGCAACGGACAGCCAACTCTGGAAACACCATATATTTT CASRQRTANSGNTIYF
TRBJ2-7 15 TRBV7-2 many . TGTGCCAGCAGCTTCTCCTTTGAGGTGAACTACGAGCAGTACTTC CASSFSFEVNYEQYF
TRBJ2-1 16 TRBV4-3 . . TGCGCCAGCAGCCAAGATCCCCAGGGTGGGGGGAATGAGCAGTTCTTC CASSQDPQGGGNEQFF
TRBJ2-1 15 TRBV7-2 once . TGTGCCAGCAGCTTAACGAGGGCCTCCTACAATGAGCAGTTCTTC CASSLTRASYNEQFF
TRBJ1-2 10 TRBV20-1 many . TGCAGTGCTGTGACCGGCGGCTACACCTTC CSAVTGGYTF
TRBJ2-3 13 TRBV29-1 few . TGCAGCGTTACGCGTTCTAGCACAGATACGCAGTATTTT CSVTRSSTDTQYF
TRBJ2-4 18 TRBV5-5 many TRBD2 TGTGCCAGCAGCTTGCGGACGGACCTAGCGGGATCCAAAAACATTCAGTACTTC CASSLRTDLAGSKNIQYF
TRBJ1-5 18 TRBV21-1 . . TGTGCCAGCAGCCCCCGTGGTGGGACTGAGAGTAGCAATCAGCCCCAGCATTTT CASSPRGGTESSNQPQHF
TRBJ2-2 14 TRBV10-3 few TRBD1 TGTGCCATCAGGAGGGACAGGGACATCGGGGAGCTGTTTTTT CAIRRDRDIGELFF
TRBJ2-7 15 TRBV6-2/TRBV6-3 few TRBD1 TGTGCCAGCAGTTACTTCGGACAGGGGGCCTACGAGCAGTACTTC CASSYFGQGAYEQYF
TRBJ1-1 16 TRBV28 . . TGTGCCAGCAGCCCCTCCCCAGGGGTCCTGAACACTGAAGCTTTCTTT CASSPSPGVLNTEAFF
TRBJ1-1 14 TRBV2 . TRBD1 TGTGCCAGCCAGAGGACAGGGGGGAGGACTGAAGCTTTCTTT CASQRTGGRTEAFF
TRBJ2-3 16 TRBV14 . TRBD1 TGTGCCAGCAGCCTCCTTGGACAGGGGGTCGCAGATACGCAGTATTTT CASSLLGQGVADTQYF
TRBJ2-7 15 TRBV20-1 . . TGCAGTGCTCCGAGTGCAGGACTTAACTCCTACGAGCAGTACTTC CSAPSAGLNSYEQYF
TRBJ2-1 16 TRBV7-9 . TRBD1 TGTGCCAGCAGCTTAAGTGTGTCCGAACAGGGGAATGAGCAGTTCTTC CASSLSVSEQGNEQFF
TRBJ2-7 14 TRBV10-1 . TRBD1 TGCGCCAGCAGGGCAGGGGGCGAAGGGCACGAGCAGTACTTC CASRAGGEGHEQYF
TRBJ1-1 13 TRBV7-9 . . TGTGCCAGCAGCTTAGTCGAAAACACTGAAGCTTTCTTT CASSLVENTEAFF
TRBJ2-7 15 TRBV20-1 few TRBD2 TGCAGTGCTAGAGATCAAGCGGGGCTATCCTACGAGCAGTACTTC CSARDQAGLSYEQYF
TRBJ1-1 15 TRBV5-1 few . TGCGCCAGCAGCCCGCGACGCTCCCTGAACACTGAAGCTTTCTTT CASSPRRSLNTEAFF
TRBJ2-1 14 TRBV10-3 . TRBD2 TGTGCCATCAGTGCTAGCGGGGGAGACAATGAGCAGTTCTTC CAISASGGDNEQFF
TRBJ2-3 14 TRBV7-2 few . TGTGCCAGCAGCATCCAGGGGAGACAAGATACGCAGTATTTT CASSIQGRQDTQYF
TRBJ2-6 18 TRBV12-3/TRBV12-4 . TRBD1 TGTGCCAGCAGTTCGGTCGGACAGGGTCGCTCTGGGGCCAACGTCCTGACTTTC CASSSVGQGRSGANVLTF
TRBJ2-7 14 TRBV6-1 many TRBD1 TGTGCCAGCAGTCGGGACAGGAGTTCCTACGAGCAGTACTTC CASSRDRSSYEQYF
TRBJ2-1 11 TRBV2 many . TGTGCCAGCATTTTAGACAATGAGCAGTTCTTC CASILDNEQFF
TRBJ2-7 16 TRBV5-1 many . TGCGCCAGCAGCTTCGATTGGCAGGGGAGTACCTACGAGCAGTACTTC CASSFDWQGSTYEQYF
TRBJ2-7 18 TRBV20-1 few TRBD2 TGCAGTGCTAGAGATCGGGACGGGTTCGGGCGGGAGCTCTACGAGCAGTACTTC CSARDRDGFGRELYEQYF
TRBJ2-1 13 TRBV12-3/TRBV12-4 many TRBD2 TGTGCCAGCAGTTTTGGACCGCGGGAGGTGCAGTTCTTC CASSFGPREVQFF
TRBJ2-2 15 TRBV20-1 . . TGCAGTGCAACTACGGGTGGGACGGACACCGGGGAGCTGTTTTTT CSATTGGTDTGELFF
TRBJ2-3 14 TRBV20-1 few TRBD2 TGCAGTGCTAGGGCTAGCGGGGGGGCCTATACGCAGTATTTT CSARASGGAYTQYF
TRBJ2-5 14 TRBV7-8 many . TGTGCCAGCAGCCCGCGTGGGAATCAAGAGACCCAGTACTTC CASSPRGNQETQYF
TRBJ2-1 18 TRBV4-3 few . TGCGCCAGCAGCCAAGGGGCACGGGAGATGTGGTCCTACAATGAGCAGTTCTTC CASSQGAREMWSYNEQFF
TRBJ2-5 17 TRBV9 . . TGTGCCAGCAGCGACACGGGCGATGGGCCCGGCCGGGAGACCCAGTACTTC CASSDTGDGPGRETQYF
TRBJ2-3 14 TRBV10-3 many . TGTGCCATCAGGGACGGTGCTAGCACAGATACGCAGTATTTT CAIRDGASTDTQYF
TRBJ2-7 14 TRBV3-1 many TRBD1 TGTGCCAGCAGCCGTGGACAGGTCGGCTACGAGCAGTACTTC CASSRGQVGYEQYF
TRBJ2-5 15 TRBV6-2/TRBV6-3 . TRBD1 TGTGCCAGCGAAGAATCGGACAGGGGGGGAGAGACCCAGTACTTC CASEESDRGGETQYF
TRBJ2-5 12 TRBV14 . . TGTGCCAGCAGCCCCTCACCGGGGACCCAGTACTTC CASSPSPGTQYF